This TCR beta chain was found in a study of T cells in Graves' hyperthyroidism and ophthalmopathy. The TCR beta CDR3 regions underwent amplification using RNA transcripts as the source. RT-PCR in the first round (using the HTBI primer set) targeted the TCR CDR3. One entry per CDR3 protein, called by TCRdb with MiXCR from the multiplex PCR reads. The repertoire holds 600,000 to 750,000 distinct CDR3 sequences, with approximately 15% as singletons. This CDR3 spans 15 amino acids. Looked up from germline, CDR1 is KGHSH and CDR2 is LQKENI. V lost 0 bases and J lost 8, with 16 bases in between. The TCR was taken from a man aged 50 or older with Graves' hyperthyroidism. Sequencing used blood. The chain uses TRBV18 and TRBJ1-2; D is undetermined. CDR3 bases: TGTGCCAGCTCACCACCGTATCTATGGGGAAGCGGCTACACCTTC. It is translated as CASSPPYLWGSGYTF.